This TCR beta chain emerged from a study of regulatory T cells in long-lasting Graves disease. Study-wide results and caveats: Newly diagnosed Graves' patients exceeded persistent ones in TCR diversity. New patients shared some 890 public clonotypes, fewer than the 2,500 to 3,500 shared by persistent patients.

There are a few counts of this clonotype. Its antigen is currently unknown. For TCR beta, libraries came from iRepertoire HTBI primers and Arm-PCR of CDR3 regions. A single record per CDR3 protein comes from TCRdb applying MiXCR to the multiplex PCR reads. The sample holds about 220,000 distinct CDR3 sequences, 18% seen once. Time point defined: newly diagnosed GD, antithyroid drugs for less than 3 months. The TCR library was made from RNA that had been extracted from PBMCs in TRIzol. Xi'an, China, was home to the endocrinology department that provided patients. The source of this sequence is a female donor with Graves disease. Sequences were derived from peripheral blood mononuclear cells (PBMCs), sampled at new diagnosis, from a patient treated with antithyroid drugs.

The CDR3 sequence is CASSRIAGGSGNEQFF. CDR3 in DNA: TGTGCCAGCAGTCGGATAGCGGGAGGGAGTGGAAATGAGCAGTTCTTC. The J gene is TRBJ2-1, the V gene TRBV6-1, with TRBD2 matching 11 bases. V shed 5 bases and J 7 bases; nucleotides not matched to a gene: 10. Germline V gene sequence: CDR1 MNHNS, CDR2 SASEGT. The CDR3 totals 16 residues.